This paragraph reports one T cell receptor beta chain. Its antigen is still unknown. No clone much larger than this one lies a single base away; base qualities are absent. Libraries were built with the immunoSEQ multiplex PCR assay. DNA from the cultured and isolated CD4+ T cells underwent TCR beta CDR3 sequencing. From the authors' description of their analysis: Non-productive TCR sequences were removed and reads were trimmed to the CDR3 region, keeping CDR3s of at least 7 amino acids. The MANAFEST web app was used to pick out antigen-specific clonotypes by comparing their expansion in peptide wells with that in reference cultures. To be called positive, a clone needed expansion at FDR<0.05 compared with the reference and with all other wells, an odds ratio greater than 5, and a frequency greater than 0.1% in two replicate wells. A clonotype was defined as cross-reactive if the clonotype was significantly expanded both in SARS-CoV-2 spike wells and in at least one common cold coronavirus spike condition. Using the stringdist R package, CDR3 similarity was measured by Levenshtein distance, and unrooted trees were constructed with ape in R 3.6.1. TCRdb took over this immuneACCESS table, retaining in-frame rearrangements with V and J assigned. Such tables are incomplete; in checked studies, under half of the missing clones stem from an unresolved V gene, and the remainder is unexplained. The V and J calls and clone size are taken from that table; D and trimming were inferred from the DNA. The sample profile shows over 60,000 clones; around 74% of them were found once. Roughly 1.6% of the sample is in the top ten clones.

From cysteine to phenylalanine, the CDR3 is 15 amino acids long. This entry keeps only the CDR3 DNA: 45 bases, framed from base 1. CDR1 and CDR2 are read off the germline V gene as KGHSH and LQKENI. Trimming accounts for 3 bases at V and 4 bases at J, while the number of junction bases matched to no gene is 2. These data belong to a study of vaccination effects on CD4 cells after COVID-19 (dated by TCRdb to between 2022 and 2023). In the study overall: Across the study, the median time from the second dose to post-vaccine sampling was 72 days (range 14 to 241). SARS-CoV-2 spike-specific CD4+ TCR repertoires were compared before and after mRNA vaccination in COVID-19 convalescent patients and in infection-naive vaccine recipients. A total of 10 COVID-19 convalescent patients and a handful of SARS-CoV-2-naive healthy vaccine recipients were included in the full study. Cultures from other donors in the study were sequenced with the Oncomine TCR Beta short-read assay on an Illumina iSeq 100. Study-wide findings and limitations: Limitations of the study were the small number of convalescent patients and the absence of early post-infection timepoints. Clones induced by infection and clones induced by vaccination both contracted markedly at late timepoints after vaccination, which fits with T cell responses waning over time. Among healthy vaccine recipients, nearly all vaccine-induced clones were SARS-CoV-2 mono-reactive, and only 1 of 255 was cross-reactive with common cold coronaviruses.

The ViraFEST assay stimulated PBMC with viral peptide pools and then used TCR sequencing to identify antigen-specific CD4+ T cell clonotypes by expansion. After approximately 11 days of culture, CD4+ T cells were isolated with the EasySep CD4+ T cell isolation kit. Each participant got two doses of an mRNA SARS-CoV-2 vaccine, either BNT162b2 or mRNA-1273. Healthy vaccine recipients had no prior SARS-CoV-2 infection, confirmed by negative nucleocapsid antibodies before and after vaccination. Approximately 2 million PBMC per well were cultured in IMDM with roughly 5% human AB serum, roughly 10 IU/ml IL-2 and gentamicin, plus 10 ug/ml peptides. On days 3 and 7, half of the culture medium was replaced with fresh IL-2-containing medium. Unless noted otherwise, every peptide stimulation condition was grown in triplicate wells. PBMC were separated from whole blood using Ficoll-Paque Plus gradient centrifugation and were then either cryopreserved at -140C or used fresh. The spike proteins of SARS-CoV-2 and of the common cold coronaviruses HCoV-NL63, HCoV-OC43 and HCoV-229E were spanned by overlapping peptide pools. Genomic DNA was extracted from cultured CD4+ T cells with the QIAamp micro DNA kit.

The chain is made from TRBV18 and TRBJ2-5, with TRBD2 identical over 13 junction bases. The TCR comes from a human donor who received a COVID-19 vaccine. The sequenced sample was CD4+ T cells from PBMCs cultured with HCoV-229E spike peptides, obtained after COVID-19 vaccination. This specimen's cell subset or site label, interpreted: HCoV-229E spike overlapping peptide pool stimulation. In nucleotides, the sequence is TGTGCCAGCTCACCCGGACTAGCGGGGGTAGAGACCCAGTACTTC. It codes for CASSPGLAGVETQYF. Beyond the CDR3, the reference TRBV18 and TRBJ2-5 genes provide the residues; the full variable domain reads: NAGVMQNPRHLVRRRGQEARLRCSPMKGHSHVYWYRQLPEEGLKFMVYLQKENIIDESGMPKERFSAEFPKEGPSILRIQQVVRGDSAAYFCASSPGLAGVETQYFGPGTRLLVL.